These 11 T cell receptor beta chains were sequenced from one sample in a study of response to subunit inactivated influenza vaccine. TCRdb reprocessed the RT-PCR reads with MiXCR, giving one entry per CDR3 protein. The sample contains about 780,000 distinct CDR3 sequences, around a sixth of which appear only once. The specimen was PBMCs from blood, collected less than 6 days after vaccination. These receptors all come from a man in his forties or fifties who received an inactivated influenza vaccine.

The CDR3 DNA reads TGCGCCAGCAGCCCTGGGACAGTACTTAACTATGGCTACACCTTC. Amino acids: CASSPGTVLNYGYTF. The chain carries TRBV5-1 and TRBJ1-2; 7 bases line up with TRBD1. CDR1 and CDR2 from the germline V gene are SGHRS and YFSETQ. With 4 bases clipped from V and 1 base from J, the junction kept 7 bases outside the gene matches. The CDR3 runs to 15 residues.

The chain is built from TRBV6-2 or TRBV6-3 and TRBJ2-7, with D possibly being TRBD2 (6 bases). V lost 0 bases and J lost 3, with 9 bases in between. Germline CDR1 reads MNHEY; CDR2 reads SVGEGT. The CDR3 extends over 14 amino acids. The CDR3 DNA is TGTGCCAGCAGTTACTCGGGGGGTCTCTACGAGCAGTACTTC. Residues: CASSYSGGLYEQYF.

On this clonotype: At one boundary the junction diverges from the germline segment, which might be a read error. The rearrangement links TRBV28 to TRBJ2-7; possibly TRBD2 for D (6 bases). The CDR3 is made up of 13 amino acids. Germline V gene data show CDR1 as MDHEN and CDR2 as SYDVKM. The CDR3 is CASGFPGGYEQYF. For the CDR3, the DNA is TGTGCCAGCGGTTTCCCCGGGGGCTACGAGCAGTACTTC.

There are a few counts of this clonotype. The chain is built from TRBV12-3 or TRBV12-4 and TRBJ2-2; 10 positions match TRBD2. The CDR3 length is 16 residues. V trimming: 6 bases; J trimming: 8 bases; junction bases outside the gene matches: 12. CDR3 coding DNA: TGTGCCAGCAGGATAGCGGGAGGCCTCGGGGGTGGGGAGCTGTTTTTT. As protein: CASRIAGGLGGGELFF.

The sample holds a few counts of this clonotype. This chain connects TRBV18 to TRBJ1-5, with D unresolved. The CDR3 runs to 13 residues. Germline assignment: CDR1 KGHSH and CDR2 LQKENI. V was trimmed by 1 base and J by 5 bases, leaving 6 bases between them. The DNA for the CDR3 is TGTGCCAGCTCACCACGGCCAGATCAGCCCCAGCATTTT. Translation: CASSPRPDQPQHF.

This clonotype was recorded many times. V is TRBV10-3 and J is TRBJ2-7, with D uncertain. The CDR3 has 11 amino acids. V was pared by 6 bases and J by 5 bases, with 8 bases between. Germline CDR1 ENHRY, CDR2 SYGVKD. The CDR3: CAISARHEQYF. The CDR3 coding sequence is TGTGCCATCAGCGCACGCCACGAGCAGTACTTC.

The CDR3 loop reads CASSFGTGSPGANVLTF. In DNA form, the CDR3 reads TGTGCCAGCAGTTTTGGGACAGGCTCCCCTGGGGCCAACGTCCTGACTTTC. V usage is TRBV12-3 or TRBV12-4 and J usage is TRBJ2-6; 8 nucleotides align to TRBD1. CDR3 length equals 17 residues. After removal of 3 bases from V and 2 bases from J, the junction contained 6 bases not matched to a gene.

The chain uses TRBV5-4 and TRBJ2-6, with D possibly being TRBD1 (6 bases). The CDR3 totals 17 residues. Trimming shortened V by 2 bases and J by 0 bases, and 12 bases separated the two germline ends. The germline gives CDR1 SGHNT, CDR2 YYREEE (reference sequence). The CDR3 nucleotides are TGTGCCAGCAGCTTCGGGACAACGAGCTCTGGGGCCAACGTCCTGACTTTC. This codes for CASSFGTTSSGANVLTF.

The chain joins TRBV24-1 to TRBJ2-1, with D possibly matching TRBD2 (6 bases). The CDR3 is 15 residues long. The ends were cut back, 4 bases at V and 0 bases at J, with 9 bases in the middle. Looked up from germline, CDR1 is KGHDR and CDR2 is SFDVKD. The CDR3 DNA follows: TGTGCCACCAGTGAATTGACTAGCTCCTACAATGAGCAGTTCTTC. Its translation is CATSELTSSYNEQFF.

This clonotype was seen many times. The chain couples TRBV12-3 or TRBV12-4 to TRBJ2-1; D call uncertain. Trimming stripped 1 base from V and 6 bases from J, with 13 bases between. There are 15 residues in the CDR3. CDR3 sequence reads: CASSLGAQPTNEQFF. CDR3 DNA: TGTGCCAGCAGTTTAGGCGCTCAACCGACCAATGAGCAGTTCTTC.

This clonotype showed up many times. V gene TRBV29-1 combines with J gene TRBJ2-3, with TRBD2 matching 9 bases. The germline CDR1 and CDR2 sequences are SQVTM and ANQGSEA. The V segment lost 7 bases and the J segment 2 bases; nucleotides outside the gene matches: 4. The CDR3 contains 13 residues. The CDR3 coding sequence is TGCAGCGCCCTAGCGGGAAACACAGATACGCAGTATTTT. This gives the protein CSALAGNTDTQYF.